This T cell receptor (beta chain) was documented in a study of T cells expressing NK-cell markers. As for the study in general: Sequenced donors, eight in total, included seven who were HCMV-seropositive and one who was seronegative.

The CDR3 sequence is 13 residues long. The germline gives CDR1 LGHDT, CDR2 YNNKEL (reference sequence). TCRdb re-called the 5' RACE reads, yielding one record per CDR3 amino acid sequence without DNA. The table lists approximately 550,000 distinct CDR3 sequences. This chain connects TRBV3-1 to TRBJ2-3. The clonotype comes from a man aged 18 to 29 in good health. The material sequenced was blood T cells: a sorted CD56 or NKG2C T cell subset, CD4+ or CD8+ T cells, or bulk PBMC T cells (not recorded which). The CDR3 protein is CASSQDTSRTQYF.